This TCR beta chain was captured by sequencing in a study of control samples from healthy donors and cancer patients. Libraries were prepared by immunoSEQ multiplex PCR; TCRdb keeps only in-frame clonotypes and omits some of them. The profile shows some 22,000 clones, about 85% of them singletons. On this clone: The sample carries other DNA sequences with the same CDR3.

The CDR3 runs 14 residues. Trimming removed 5 bases from V and 5 bases from J; junction bases left unmatched: 3. Germline CDR1 and CDR2: SGHRS and YFSETQ. Material for sequencing was PBMCs. This TCR derives from a man aged 55 to 69 with head and neck cancer. The rearrangement joins TRBV5-1 to TRBJ2-1; 11 bases fit TRBD2. CDR3: CASRPSGRNNEQFF. As DNA, the CDR3 is TGCGCCAGCAGACCTAGCGGGAGGAACAATGAGCAGTTCTTC.